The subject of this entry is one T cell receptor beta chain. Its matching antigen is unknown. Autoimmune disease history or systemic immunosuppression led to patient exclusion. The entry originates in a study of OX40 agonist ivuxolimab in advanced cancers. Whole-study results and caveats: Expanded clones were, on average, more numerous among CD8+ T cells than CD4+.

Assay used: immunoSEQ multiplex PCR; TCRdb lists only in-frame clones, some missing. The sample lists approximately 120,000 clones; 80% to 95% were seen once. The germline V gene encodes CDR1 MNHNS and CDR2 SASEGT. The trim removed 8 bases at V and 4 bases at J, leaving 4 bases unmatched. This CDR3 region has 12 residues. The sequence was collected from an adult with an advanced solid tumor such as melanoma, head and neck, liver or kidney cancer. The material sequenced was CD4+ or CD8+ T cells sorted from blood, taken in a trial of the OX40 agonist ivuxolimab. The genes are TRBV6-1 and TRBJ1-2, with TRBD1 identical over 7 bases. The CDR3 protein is CASRGGSYGYTF. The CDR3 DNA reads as TGTGCCAGCCGAGGGGGCAGCTATGGCTACACCTTC.